The rows below give T cell receptor beta chains drawn from one sample of a study of regulatory T cells in long-lasting Graves disease. MiXCR was run by TCRdb on the multiplex PCR reads, yielding one entry per CDR3 protein. The repertoire holds 550,000 to 650,000 distinct CDR3 sequences, with around 16% as singletons. This sample also belongs to another study, concerning T cells in Graves' hyperthyroidism and ophthalmopathy.

This specimen consisted of peripheral blood mononuclear cells (PBMCs), obtained at new diagnosis, from a patient treated with antithyroid drugs. The source of these receptors is a young man with Graves disease. Both conserved end residues are part of each CDR3. The D gene is left open where the match is weak. Not all rows give a size; the values are once, few, many and, for expanded clones, a class.

j_gene,v_gene,d_gene,abundance,CDR3nt,CDR3aa
TRBJ1-5,TRBV6-4,-,few,TGTGCCAGCAGTGACGGCGGGGCAGGACAGCCCCAGCATTTT,CASSDGGAGQPQHF
TRBJ2-2,TRBV10-3,TRBD2,-,TGTGCCATCAGAGGGAGGGAGGCGGTCACCGGGGAGCTGTTTTTT,CAIRGREAVTGELFF
TRBJ2-1,TRBV7-9,TRBD1,many,TGTGCCAGCAGCTCCTCGCTGGGGGGACAGGCCGCATACAATGAGCAGTTCTTC,CASSSSLGGQAAYNEQFF
TRBJ1-3,TRBV25-1,-,once,TGTGCCAGCAGTGAATTACGGGCACACTCTGGAAACACCATATATTTT,CASSELRAHSGNTIYF
TRBJ1-1,TRBV11-2,-,many,TGTGCCAGCAGCCCTCTTCTTCTGAGGGAGGGGGTGAACACTGAAGCTTTCTTT,CASSPLLLREGVNTEAFF
TRBJ2-7,TRBV10-3,TRBD1,many,TGTGCCATCAGTGAGTCCGTGGGTAGGACAGGGGAAGTCTCCGAGCAGTACTTC,CAISESVGRTGEVSEQYF
TRBJ2-7,TRBV6-2/TRBV6-3,TRBD1,many,TGTGCCAGCAGGTCCGGGACAGGACTTTACGAGCAGTACTTC,CASRSGTGLYEQYF
TRBJ1-1,TRBV6-1,-,many,TGTGCCAGTAGGCGGCAGGACACTGAAGCTTTCTTT,CASRRQDTEAFF
TRBJ1-5,TRBV7-8,-,many,TGTGCCAGCAGCTTATTTTATAGGCGTAGCAATCAGCCCCAGCATTTT,CASSLFYRRSNQPQHF
TRBJ1-3,TRBV12-5,-,few,TGTGCTAGTGGTTTCGTGGGGTACAGTGCTGGAAACACCATATATTTT,CASGFVGYSAGNTIYF
TRBJ1-5,TRBV27,-,few,TGTGCCAGCAGTGAACACAGGGTTGGCAATCAGCCCCAGCATTTT,CASSEHRVGNQPQHF
TRBJ2-3,TRBV5-1,TRBD2,few,TGCGCCAGCAGGGTCTCGGGAGCTAGCGGGAGACCGGATACGCAGTATTTT,CASRVSGASGRPDTQYF
TRBJ1-2,TRBV29-1,-,-,TGCAGCGTAGAAGGGCAGAGTAACTATGGCTACACCTTC,CSVEGQSNYGYTF
TRBJ2-1,TRBV2,-,few,TGTGCCAGCAGTGTCGGGCTAGAGTCCTCCCTCTTC,CASSVGLESSLF
TRBJ2-3,TRBV10-3,TRBD1,-,TGTGCCATCAGAGGGGGCCCTGGGGATACGCAGTATTTT,CAIRGGPGDTQYF
TRBJ2-5,TRBV6-1,-,many,TGTGCCAGCAGTGAAGAGACAGTCCAAGAGACCCAGTACTTC,CASSEETVQETQYF
TRBJ1-3,TRBV2,-,many,TGTGCCAGCAGACCCTACCGGGAGGGAAACACCATATATTTT,CASRPYREGNTIYF
TRBJ1-5,TRBV9,-,-,TGTGCCAGCAGCCCTTACCCTGTCGCACCGCTCAGCAATCAGCCCCAGCATTTT,CASSPYPVAPLSNQPQHF
TRBJ2-3,TRBV11-2,-,many,TGTGCCAGCAGCTTAGTTTCGAACAATGGGGATACGCAGTATTTT,CASSLVSNNGDTQYF
TRBJ2-3,TRBV27,TRBD2,many,TGTGCCAGCAGTCCCTCAGCGGGAGAGTACACAGATACGCAGTATTTT,CASSPSAGEYTDTQYF
TRBJ2-7,TRBV30,TRBD1,many,TGTGCCTGGAGTGTAAGGGGACAGATTGGTAACGAGCAGTACTTC,CAWSVRGQIGNEQYF
TRBJ1-2,TRBV6-1,-,many,TGTGCCAGCAGTGAAGGGGGGAACTATGGCTACACCTTC,CASSEGGNYGYTF
TRBJ2-5,TRBV7-9,-,many,TGTGCCAGCAGCTTAGCCTCGACTAGTTCGAAGACCCAGTACTTC,CASSLASTSSKTQYF
TRBJ2-7,TRBV29-1,-,-,TGCAGCGCTCGGAACGACAACTACGAGCAGTACTTC,CSARNDNYEQYF
TRBJ1-2,TRBV20-1,-,-,TGCAGTGCCCGAAAAACAGGTGGCTACACCTTC,CSARKTGGYTF
TRBJ1-4,TRBV28,TRBD1,-,TGTGCCAGCAGTTTCACAGGGGGCGGCAATGAAAAACTGTTTTTT,CASSFTGGGNEKLFF
TRBJ2-5,TRBV12-3/TRBV12-4,-,many,TGTGCCAGCAGTTTAGGTCTGGGCCGAGAGACCCAGTACTTC,CASSLGLGRETQYF
TRBJ2-7,TRBV30,-,many,TGTGCCTGGAGTAGTGGAAGCTACGAGCAGTACTTC,CAWSSGSYEQYF
TRBJ1-1,TRBV12-3/TRBV12-4,TRBD1,-,TGTGCCAGCAGTTTGGGGACAGAGACGAACACTGAAGCTTTCTTT,CASSLGTETNTEAFF
TRBJ2-7,TRBV2,-,many,TGTGCCAGCAGTGATCAGGGCCCCTACGAGCAGTACTTC,CASSDQGPYEQYF
TRBJ2-2,TRBV7-2,TRBD2,-,TGTGCCAGCAGCTTTCTGGCGGGAGAGACCGGGGAGCTGTTTTTT,CASSFLAGETGELFF
TRBJ2-2,TRBV20-1,-,many,TGCAGGGCCGGGAGCCCCGTCGGGGAGCTGTTTTTT,CRAGSPVGELFF
TRBJ2-3,TRBV7-9,-,many,TGTGCCAGCAGCTTACGGGGGCGCATGGAGGTAGATACGCAGTATTTT,CASSLRGRMEVDTQYF
TRBJ2-7,TRBV6-5,-,many,TGTGCCAGCAGTTTCTTAGACGAGCAGTACTTC,CASSFLDEQYF
TRBJ1-5,TRBV28,TRBD1,many,TGTGCCAGCCGATTCGACAGGGGGGTTAATCAGCCCCAGCATTTT,CASRFDRGVNQPQHF
TRBJ1-5,TRBV28,-,many,TGTGCCAGCAGTGGGGGGTCTTCTGATAATCAGCCCCAGCATTTT,CASSGGSSDNQPQHF
TRBJ1-2,TRBV28,TRBD1,few,TGTGCCAGCCTACAGGGGAGAAACTATGGCTACACCTTC,CASLQGRNYGYTF
TRBJ2-6,TRBV7-9,-,few,TGTGCCAGCAGCCAGTACTCTGGGGCCAACGTCCTGACTTTC,CASSQYSGANVLTF
TRBJ1-2,TRBV19,-,few,TGTGCCAGTATGCTGGGGCAGTATGGCTACACCTTC,CASMLGQYGYTF
TRBJ2-1,TRBV7-2,-,-,TGTGCCAGCAGCTTAATCGGCGGGCTAAGCTCCTACAATGAGCAGTTCTTC,CASSLIGGLSSYNEQFF
TRBJ2-7,TRBV20-1,-,many,TGCAGTGCTACGGGGGTCGCGGGATACGAGCAGTACTTC,CSATGVAGYEQYF
TRBJ2-1,TRBV3-1,TRBD2,once,TGTGCCAGCAGTGAAGGGAGAGGAGGGACTAGACAATACAATGAGCAGTTCTTC,CASSEGRGGTRQYNEQFF
TRBJ1-1,TRBV5-1,-,many,TGTGCCAGCAGCTTAATGGGGTATGAAGCTTTCTTT,CASSLMGYEAFF
TRBJ2-2,TRBV7-3,TRBD2,few,TGTGCCAGCAGCCCGTTAACACTAGCGGGAGGGGTCGGGGAGCTGTTTTTT,CASSPLTLAGGVGELFF
TRBJ2-1,TRBV19,TRBD2,-,TGTGCCAGTAGCCAAGCGGGAGGGACCTACAATGAGCAGTTCTTC,CASSQAGGTYNEQFF